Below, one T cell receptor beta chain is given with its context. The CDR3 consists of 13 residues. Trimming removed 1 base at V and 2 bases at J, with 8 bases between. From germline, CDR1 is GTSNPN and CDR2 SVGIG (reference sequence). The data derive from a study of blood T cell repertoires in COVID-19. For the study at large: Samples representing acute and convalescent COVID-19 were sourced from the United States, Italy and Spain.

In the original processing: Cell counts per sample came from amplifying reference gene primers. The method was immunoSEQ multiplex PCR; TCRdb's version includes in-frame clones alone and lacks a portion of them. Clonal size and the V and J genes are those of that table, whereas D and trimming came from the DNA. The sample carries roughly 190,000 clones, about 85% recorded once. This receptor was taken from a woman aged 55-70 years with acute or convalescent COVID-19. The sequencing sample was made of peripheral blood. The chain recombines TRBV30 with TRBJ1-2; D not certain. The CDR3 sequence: CAWSANRNYGYTF. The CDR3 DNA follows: TGTGCCTGGAGTGCTAACAGAAACTATGGCTACACCTTC.